This is a list of T cell receptor beta chains from one sample in a study of blood T cell repertoires in COVID-19. Profiled with immunoSEQ multiplex PCR; TCRdb holds only in-frame clones, not every one. This sample carries 300,000 to 400,000 clones, about 90% of them seen once, and the ten largest clones take under 6%. The sample consisted of PBMCs or T cells enriched from blood (not recorded which). Receptor source: a man aged 25 to 40 who had recovered from COVID-19. Each CDR3 is given with its conserved first and last residue. The D gene is left open where the match is weak. Where a row states a size, it is once, few, many or the class of an expanded clone; other rows omit it.

TRBV18	TRBD1	.	TRBJ1-3	TGTGCCAGCTCGCTGGATCAGGGGGCTCAAGGAAACACCATATATTTT	CASSLDQGAQGNTIYF
TRBV7-9	.	.	TRBJ1-1	TGTGCCAGCAGCTTACGAGGAATGAACACTGAAGCTTTCTTT	CASSLRGMNTEAFF
TRBV5-1	.	.	TRBJ2-7	TGCGCCAGCAGCTCAGAAAACTACGAGCAGTACTTC	CASSSENYEQYF
TRBV7-9	.	.	TRBJ1-5	TGTGCCAGCAGCTCAGGCGGCGGGGGGCCTAATCAGCCCCAGCATTTT	CASSSGGGGPNQPQHF
TRBV21-1	.	.	TRBJ2-7	TGTGCCAGCAGCAAATTGGACGGTCGATGGAGGGTCCGCGAGCAGTACTTC	CASSKLDGRWRVREQYF
TRBV28	TRBD1	once	TRBJ1-2	TGTGCCAGCAGATATCCAGGGGGCATGGGCTATGGCTACACCTTC	CASRYPGGMGYGYTF
TRBV12-3/TRBV12-4	.	.	TRBJ2-5	TGTGCCAGCAGCCTCGGGCGGGTGACCCAGTACTTC	CASSLGRVTQYF
TRBV28	.	once	TRBJ2-5	TGTGCCAGCAGTGAGGGAGGCCGAGAGACCCAGTACTTC	CASSEGGRETQYF
TRBV4-1	TRBD1	.	TRBJ1-6	TGCGCCAGCAGCCAAGATAAAGGGGGCAGGGTTGGTTCACCCCTCCACTTT	CASSQDKGGRVGSPLHF
TRBV25-1	.	.	TRBJ2-7	TGTGCCAGCAGTGATGAGGTGGGGGGTCTTTCCTACGAGCAGTACTTC	CASSDEVGGLSYEQYF
TRBV7-6	TRBD1	once	TRBJ2-7	TGTGCCAGCAGCCAGGACAGGGGGTACGAGCAGTACTTC	CASSQDRGYEQYF
TRBV11-2	.	few	TRBJ2-3	TGTGCCAGCAGCCCCAGGGCGGGGGCCGGGGATACGCAGTATTTT	CASSPRAGAGDTQYF
TRBV6-5	.	.	TRBJ2-7	TGTGCCAGCAGTTACTCGAGGGAACGACTCGCCTACGAGCAGTACTTC	CASSYSRERLAYEQYF
TRBV10-2	.	once	TRBJ2-1	TGCGCCAGCATCCGGGACTTTTACAATGAGCAGTTCTTC	CASIRDFYNEQFF
TRBV7-9	TRBD1	few	TRBJ1-6	TGTGCCAGCAGCTTCGACAGGGATAATTCACCCCTCCACTTT	CASSFDRDNSPLHF